Listed below are T cell receptor beta chains from one sample, sequenced in a study of shared clonotypes between healthy human individuals. The repertoire was sequenced with immunoSEQ multiplex PCR; TCRdb's copy has only in-frame clones and lacks some. This table has more than 500,000 clones, roughly 95% appearing once. The sequenced sample consisted of naive CD8+ T cells sorted from blood. The receptors stem from a woman under 40 in good health. Both conserved end residues are part of each CDR3. A D gene is named only where the DNA matches it firmly. Expanded clones get a size class; other rows say once, few or many, or leave the size out.

v_gene: TRBV5-1
abundance: .
j_gene: TRBJ1-5
d_gene: .
CDR3aa: CASSLDLGSPQHF
CDR3nt: TGCGCCAGCAGCTTGGACCTCGGGTCGCCCCAGCATTTT

v_gene: TRBV27
abundance: .
j_gene: TRBJ1-2
d_gene: .
CDR3aa: CASSPREKTLYGYTF
CDR3nt: TGTGCCAGCAGTCCCAGAGAGAAAACCCTCTATGGCTACACCTTC

v_gene: TRBV5-6
abundance: .
j_gene: TRBJ2-7
d_gene: TRBD1
CDR3aa: CASSFLQGAYEQYF
CDR3nt: TGTGCCAGCAGCTTCCTACAGGGGGCTTACGAGCAGTACTTC

v_gene: TRBV11-2
abundance: .
j_gene: TRBJ1-1
d_gene: TRBD1
CDR3aa: CASSLPGQETTEAFF
CDR3nt: TGTGCCAGCAGCTTACCAGGACAGGAAACAACTGAAGCTTTCTTT

v_gene: TRBV5-1
abundance: .
j_gene: TRBJ2-2
d_gene: TRBD2
CDR3aa: CASSLSGRITGELFF
CDR3nt: TGCGCCAGCAGCCTTAGCGGGAGGATCACCGGGGAGCTGTTTTTT

v_gene: TRBV9
abundance: .
j_gene: TRBJ1-4
d_gene: TRBD1
CDR3aa: CASSGRTGTNEKLFF
CDR3nt: TGTGCCAGCAGCGGAAGGACAGGAACGAATGAAAAACTGTTTTTT

v_gene: TRBV5-6
abundance: .
j_gene: TRBJ2-1
d_gene: .
CDR3aa: CASSLVGGNEQFF
CDR3nt: TGTGCCAGCAGCTTGGTTGGGGGCAATGAGCAGTTCTTC

v_gene: TRBV29-1
abundance: .
j_gene: TRBJ2-7
d_gene: .
CDR3aa: CSVVYPRGVGYEQYF
CDR3nt: TGCAGCGTAGTCTACCCCAGGGGGGTAGGATACGAGCAGTACTTC

v_gene: TRBV27
abundance: .
j_gene: TRBJ1-1
d_gene: .
CDR3aa: CASSWGTATEAFF
CDR3nt: TGTGCCAGCAGCTGGGGGACGGCGACTGAAGCTTTCTTT

v_gene: TRBV29-1
abundance: .
j_gene: TRBJ2-7
d_gene: .
CDR3aa: CSVLGGTFYEQYF
CDR3nt: TGCAGCGTTTTAGGCGGGACGTTCTACGAGCAGTACTTC

v_gene: TRBV4-1
abundance: .
j_gene: TRBJ2-1
d_gene: .
CDR3aa: CASSQGGSPPYNEQFF
CDR3nt: TGCGCCAGCAGCCAAGGTGGCAGCCCCCCATACAATGAGCAGTTCTTC

v_gene: TRBV7-8
abundance: once
j_gene: TRBJ2-5
d_gene: .
CDR3aa: CASSLFGKEETQYF
CDR3nt: TGTGCCAGCAGCTTATTCGGGAAAGAAGAGACCCAGTACTTC

v_gene: TRBV5-6
abundance: .
j_gene: TRBJ1-2
d_gene: TRBD1
CDR3aa: CASSWDRGYGYTF
CDR3nt: TGTGCCAGCAGCTGGGACAGGGGATATGGCTACACCTTC

v_gene: TRBV28
abundance: .
j_gene: TRBJ1-1
d_gene: TRBD1
CDR3aa: CASSSYRDRGPMNTEAFF
CDR3nt: TGTGCCAGCAGTTCGTACCGGGACAGGGGACCTATGAACACTGAAGCTTTCTTT

v_gene: TRBV4-1
abundance: .
j_gene: TRBJ2-7
d_gene: .
CDR3aa: CARLEQLQPYEQYF
CDR3nt: TGCGCCCGCCTAGAACAGCTTCAACCTTACGAGCAGTACTTC

v_gene: TRBV9
abundance: .
j_gene: TRBJ2-1
d_gene: .
CDR3aa: CASSAQEGEQFF
CDR3nt: TGTGCCAGCAGCGCACAGGAGGGTGAGCAGTTCTTC

v_gene: TRBV5-1
abundance: once
j_gene: TRBJ2-7
d_gene: .
CDR3aa: CASSLVETGISSYEQYF
CDR3nt: TGCGCCAGCAGCTTGGTTGAAACAGGGATCAGCTCCTACGAGCAGTACTTC

v_gene: TRBV27
abundance: .
j_gene: TRBJ2-1
d_gene: .
CDR3aa: CASSTRGGTYSVEQFF
CDR3nt: TGTGCCAGCAGTACTCGGGGCGGGACTTATTCCGTTGAGCAGTTCTTC

v_gene: TRBV27
abundance: .
j_gene: TRBJ2-7
d_gene: TRBD1
CDR3aa: CASSLTGGLREQYF
CDR3nt: TGTGCCAGCAGTTTAACAGGGGGGCTTCGGGAGCAGTACTTC

v_gene: TRBV13
abundance: once
j_gene: TRBJ2-1
d_gene: .
CDR3aa: CASSIGGWDNEQFF
CDR3nt: TGTGCCAGCAGCATAGGTGGATGGGACAATGAGCAGTTCTTC

v_gene: TRBV29-1
abundance: .
j_gene: TRBJ2-7
d_gene: .
CDR3aa: CSVEDSFFEQYF
CDR3nt: TGCAGCGTTGAAGACTCGTTTTTCGAGCAGTACTTC

v_gene: TRBV27
abundance: .
j_gene: TRBJ2-1
d_gene: .
CDR3aa: CASGQYEQFF
CDR3nt: TGTGCCAGCGGTCAGTATGAGCAGTTCTTC

v_gene: TRBV5-4
abundance: .
j_gene: TRBJ2-2
d_gene: .
CDR3aa: CASNLYPPLPGELFF
CDR3nt: TGTGCCAGCAACCTCTACCCTCCTTTGCCCGGGGAGCTGTTTTTT

v_gene: TRBV29-1
abundance: .
j_gene: TRBJ2-7
d_gene: TRBD2
CDR3aa: CSVQTSGYEQYF
CDR3nt: TGCAGCGTCCAGACTAGCGGCTACGAGCAGTACTTC

v_gene: TRBV6-6
abundance: .
j_gene: TRBJ2-3
d_gene: .
CDR3aa: CASSYSSEGSDTQYF
CDR3nt: TGTGCCAGCAGTTACTCATCGGAGGGTTCAGATACGCAGTATTTT

v_gene: TRBV5-6
abundance: .
j_gene: TRBJ1-2
d_gene: .
CDR3aa: CASSLGAGNYGYTF
CDR3nt: TGTGCCAGCAGCCTCGGCGCAGGGAACTATGGCTACACCTTC

v_gene: TRBV7-9
abundance: .
j_gene: TRBJ2-7
d_gene: .
CDR3aa: CASSLAGVTYEQYF
CDR3nt: TGTGCCAGCAGCTTAGCGGGAGTCACCTACGAGCAGTACTTC

v_gene: TRBV11-2
abundance: .
j_gene: TRBJ2-3
d_gene: TRBD2
CDR3aa: CASSLDTQRDGGDTQYF
CDR3nt: TGTGCCAGCAGCTTAGATACCCAGCGGGATGGGGGAGATACGCAGTATTTT

v_gene: TRBV28
abundance: once
j_gene: TRBJ1-2
d_gene: .
CDR3aa: CASSRGEGPNYGYTF
CDR3nt: TGTGCCAGCAGTCGAGGGGAGGGACCCAACTATGGCTACACCTTC

v_gene: TRBV5-6
abundance: .
j_gene: TRBJ2-7
d_gene: .
CDR3aa: CASSLGLTYEQYF
CDR3nt: TGTGCCAGCAGCCTTGGACTCACCTACGAGCAGTACTTC

v_gene: TRBV9
abundance: .
j_gene: TRBJ2-7
d_gene: .
CDR3aa: CASSVGQSSVYEQYF
CDR3nt: TGTGCCAGCAGCGTAGGTCAGTCCTCCGTCTACGAGCAGTACTTC

v_gene: TRBV5-4
abundance: .
j_gene: TRBJ1-4
d_gene: .
CDR3aa: CASSLGEKLFF
CDR3nt: TGTGCCAGCAGCTTAGGAGAAAAACTGTTTTTT

v_gene: TRBV7-9
abundance: once
j_gene: TRBJ2-1
d_gene: .
CDR3aa: CASSLAQGTYNEQFF
CDR3nt: TGTGCCAGCAGCTTAGCGCAAGGGACATACAATGAGCAGTTCTTC

v_gene: TRBV5-6
abundance: .
j_gene: TRBJ2-7
d_gene: TRBD2
CDR3aa: CASSLEGVAGAHEQYF
CDR3nt: TGTGCCAGCAGCTTGGAGGGGGTAGCGGGAGCTCACGAGCAGTACTTC

v_gene: TRBV5-1
abundance: .
j_gene: TRBJ1-1
d_gene: .
CDR3aa: CASSLDRHTEAFF
CDR3nt: TGCGCCAGCAGTTTGGACCGACACACTGAAGCTTTCTTT

v_gene: TRBV25-1
abundance: .
j_gene: TRBJ2-7
d_gene: .
CDR3aa: CASSDLVLEQYF
CDR3nt: TGTGCCAGCAGTGATCTGGTCCTCGAGCAGTACTTC

v_gene: TRBV5-4
abundance: .
j_gene: TRBJ2-7
d_gene: .
CDR3aa: CASSLGTVEQYF
CDR3nt: TGTGCCAGCAGCCTGGGGACGGTCGAGCAGTACTTC

v_gene: TRBV7-3
abundance: .
j_gene: TRBJ2-3
d_gene: .
CDR3aa: CASSLNTGRSTDTQYF
CDR3nt: TGTGCCAGCAGCTTAAATACAGGGCGGTCTACAGATACGCAGTATTTT

v_gene: TRBV5-6
abundance: .
j_gene: TRBJ2-7
d_gene: .
CDR3aa: CASSHWDGTYEQYF
CDR3nt: TGTGCCAGCAGCCATTGGGACGGGACCTACGAGCAGTACTTC

v_gene: TRBV7-9
abundance: .
j_gene: TRBJ2-7
d_gene: .
CDR3aa: CASGAPYEQYF
CDR3nt: TGTGCCAGCGGGGCCCCCTACGAGCAGTACTTC